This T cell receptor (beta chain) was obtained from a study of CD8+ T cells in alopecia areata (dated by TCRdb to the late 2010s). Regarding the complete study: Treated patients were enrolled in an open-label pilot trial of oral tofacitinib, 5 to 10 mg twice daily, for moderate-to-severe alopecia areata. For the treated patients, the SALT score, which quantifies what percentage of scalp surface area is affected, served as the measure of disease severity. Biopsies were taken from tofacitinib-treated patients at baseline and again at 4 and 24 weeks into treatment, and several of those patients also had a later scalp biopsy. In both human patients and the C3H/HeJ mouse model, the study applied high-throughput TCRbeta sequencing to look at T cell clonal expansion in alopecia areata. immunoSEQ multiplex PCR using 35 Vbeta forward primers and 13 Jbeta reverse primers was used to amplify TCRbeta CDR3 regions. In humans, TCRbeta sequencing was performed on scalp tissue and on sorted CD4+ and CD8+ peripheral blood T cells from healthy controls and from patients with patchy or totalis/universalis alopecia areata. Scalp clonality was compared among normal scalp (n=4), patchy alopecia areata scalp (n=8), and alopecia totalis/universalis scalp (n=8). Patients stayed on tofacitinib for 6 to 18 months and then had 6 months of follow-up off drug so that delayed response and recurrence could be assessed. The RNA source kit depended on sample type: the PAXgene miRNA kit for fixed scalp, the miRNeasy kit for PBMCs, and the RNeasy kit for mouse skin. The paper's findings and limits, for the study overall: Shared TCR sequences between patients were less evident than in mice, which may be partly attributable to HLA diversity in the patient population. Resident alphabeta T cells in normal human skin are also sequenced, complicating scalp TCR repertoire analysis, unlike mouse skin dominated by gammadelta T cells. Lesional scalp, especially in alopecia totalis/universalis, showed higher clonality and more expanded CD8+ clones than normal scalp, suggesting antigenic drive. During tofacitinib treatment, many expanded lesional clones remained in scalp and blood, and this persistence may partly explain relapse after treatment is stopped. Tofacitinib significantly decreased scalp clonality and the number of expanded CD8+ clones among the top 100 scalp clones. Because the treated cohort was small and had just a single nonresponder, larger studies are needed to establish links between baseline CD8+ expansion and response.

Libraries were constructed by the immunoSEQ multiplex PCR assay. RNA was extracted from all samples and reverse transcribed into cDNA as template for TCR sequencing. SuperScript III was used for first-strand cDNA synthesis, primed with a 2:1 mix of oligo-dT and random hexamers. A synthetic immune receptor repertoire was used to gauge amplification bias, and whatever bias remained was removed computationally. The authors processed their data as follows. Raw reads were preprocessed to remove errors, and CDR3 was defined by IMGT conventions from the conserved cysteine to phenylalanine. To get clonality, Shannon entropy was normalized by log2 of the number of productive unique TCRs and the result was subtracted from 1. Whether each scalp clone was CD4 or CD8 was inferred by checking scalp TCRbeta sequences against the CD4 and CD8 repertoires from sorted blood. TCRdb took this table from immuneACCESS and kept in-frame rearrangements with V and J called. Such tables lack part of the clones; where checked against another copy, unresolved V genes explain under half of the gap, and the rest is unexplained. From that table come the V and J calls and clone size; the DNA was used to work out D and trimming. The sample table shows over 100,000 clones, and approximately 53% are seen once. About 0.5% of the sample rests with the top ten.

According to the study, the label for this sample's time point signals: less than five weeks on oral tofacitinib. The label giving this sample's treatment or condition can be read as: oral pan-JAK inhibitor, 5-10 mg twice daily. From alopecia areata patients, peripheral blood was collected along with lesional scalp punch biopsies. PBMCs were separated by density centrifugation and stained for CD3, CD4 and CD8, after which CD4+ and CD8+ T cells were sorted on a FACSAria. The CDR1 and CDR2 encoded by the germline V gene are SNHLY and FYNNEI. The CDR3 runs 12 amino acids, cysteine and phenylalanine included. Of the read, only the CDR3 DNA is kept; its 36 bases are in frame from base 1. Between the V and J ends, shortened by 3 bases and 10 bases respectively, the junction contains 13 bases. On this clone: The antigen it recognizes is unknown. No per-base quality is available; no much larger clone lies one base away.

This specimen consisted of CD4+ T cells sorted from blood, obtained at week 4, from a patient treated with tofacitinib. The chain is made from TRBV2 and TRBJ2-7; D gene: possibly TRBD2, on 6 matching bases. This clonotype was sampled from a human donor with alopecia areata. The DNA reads TGTGCCAGCAGTGAGCCGGGGAGGTTACAGTACTTC. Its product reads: CASSEPGRLQYF.